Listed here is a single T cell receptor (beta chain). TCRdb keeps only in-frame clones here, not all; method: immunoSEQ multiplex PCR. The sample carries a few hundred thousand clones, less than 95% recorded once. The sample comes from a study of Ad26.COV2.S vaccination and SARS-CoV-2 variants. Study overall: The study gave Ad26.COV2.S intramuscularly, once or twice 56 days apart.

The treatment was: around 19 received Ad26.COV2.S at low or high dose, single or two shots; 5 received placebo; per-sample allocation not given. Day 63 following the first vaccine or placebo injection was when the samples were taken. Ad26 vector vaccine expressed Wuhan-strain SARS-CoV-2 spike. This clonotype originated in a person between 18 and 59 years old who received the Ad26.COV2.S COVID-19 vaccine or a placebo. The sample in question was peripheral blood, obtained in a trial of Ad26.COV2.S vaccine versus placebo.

The CDR3 DNA follows: TGTGCCAGCAGTGTGTTCGGTAATGAAAAACTGTTTTTT. Its translation: CASSVFGNEKLFF. The chain combines TRBV28 with TRBJ1-4; D gene uncertain. V was clipped by 5 bases and J by 4 bases, with 8 bases between them. The CDR3 is 13 residues long. Germline CDR1 and CDR2: MDHEN and SYDVKM.